The next 5 T cell receptor beta chains were all read from a single sample in a study of cytomegalovirus exposure and HLA in healthy donors. PCR primers comprised 60 Vbeta and 13 Jbeta primers. The data were produced by immunoSEQ multiplex PCR, yet TCRdb's version contains in-frame clones alone and is incomplete. The sample records about 140,000 clones, about 80% being singletons. Sequenced material: PBMCs. The receptors come from a male donor in good health and CMV-seronegative.

This chain connects TRBV2 to TRBJ2-5, with 7 positions matching TRBD1. The trim removed 7 bases at V and 3 bases at J, leaving 2 bases unmatched. The germline CDR1 and CDR2 sequences are SNHLY and FYNNEI. This CDR3 spans 12 amino acids. CDR3 sequence reads: CASKDREETQYF. CDR3 DNA sequence: TGTGCCAGCAAAGACAGGGAAGAGACCCAGTACTTC.

The V and J genes are TRBV9 and TRBJ2-7, with D tentatively TRBD2 (5 bases). The CDR3 has 15 amino acids. Germline-derived CDR1 and CDR2 are SGDLS and YYNGEE. V was trimmed by 0 bases and J by 5 bases, leaving 15 bases between them. Here the CDR3 DNA reads TGTGCCAGCAGCGTAGAGGTGGGAGCGAAGGACGAGCAGTACTTC. Its protein is CASSVEVGAKDEQYF.

This clone was seen a single time. The chain employs TRBV18 and TRBJ1-2; the D gene is possibly TRBD1 (6 bases). Trimming stripped 0 bases from V and 8 bases from J, with 13 bases between. The germline CDR1 and CDR2 sequences are KGHSH and LQKENI. CDR3 length: 14 residues. CDR3 sequence: CASSPPRGQGGYTF. The CDR3, as DNA: TGTGCCAGCTCACCACCCCGAGGGCAGGGGGGCTACACCTTC.

The chain employs TRBV7-8 and TRBJ1-6, with a possible D match to TRBD1 (5 bases). There are 14 residues in the CDR3. The germline V gene encodes CDR1 SGHVS and CDR2 FQNEAQ. Trimming cost V 3 bases and J 4 bases, with 7 bases left between them. The CDR3: CASSFRQYNSPLHF. CDR3 nucleotide sequence: TGTGCCAGCAGCTTCCGACAGTATAATTCACCCCTCCACTTT.

As to this clone: At the DNA level, this CDR3 is encoded by other sequences in the same sample as well. The gene calls are TRBV6-1 and TRBJ2-5; 11 bases agree with TRBD2. The CDR3 contains 14 residues. Germline CDR1 and CDR2: MNHNS and SASEGT. V shed 5 bases, J shed 6 bases, and the junction held 5 bases outside the gene matches. This CDR3 reads CASSPSGGPQTQYF. CDR3 sequence (DNA): TGTGCCAGCAGTCCTAGCGGGGGGCCGCAGACCCAGTACTTC.